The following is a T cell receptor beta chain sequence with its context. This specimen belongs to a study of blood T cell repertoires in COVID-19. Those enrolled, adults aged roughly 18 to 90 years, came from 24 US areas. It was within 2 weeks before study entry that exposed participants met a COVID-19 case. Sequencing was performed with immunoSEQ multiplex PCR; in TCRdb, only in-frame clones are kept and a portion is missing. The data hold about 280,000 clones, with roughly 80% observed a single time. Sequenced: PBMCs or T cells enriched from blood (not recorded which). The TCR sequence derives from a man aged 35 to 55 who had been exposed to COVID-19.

In DNA, the CDR3 is TGCGCCAGCAGCTCCGGGACAGATACTAACTATGGCTACACCTTC. This codes for CASSSGTDTNYGYTF. The chain combines TRBV5-1 with TRBJ1-2; 7 nucleotides match TRBD1. Trimming took 3 bases from V and 0 from J; bases not matched to a gene: 5. The germline V gene has CDR1 SGHRS and CDR2 YFSETQ. The CDR3 runs 15 residues.